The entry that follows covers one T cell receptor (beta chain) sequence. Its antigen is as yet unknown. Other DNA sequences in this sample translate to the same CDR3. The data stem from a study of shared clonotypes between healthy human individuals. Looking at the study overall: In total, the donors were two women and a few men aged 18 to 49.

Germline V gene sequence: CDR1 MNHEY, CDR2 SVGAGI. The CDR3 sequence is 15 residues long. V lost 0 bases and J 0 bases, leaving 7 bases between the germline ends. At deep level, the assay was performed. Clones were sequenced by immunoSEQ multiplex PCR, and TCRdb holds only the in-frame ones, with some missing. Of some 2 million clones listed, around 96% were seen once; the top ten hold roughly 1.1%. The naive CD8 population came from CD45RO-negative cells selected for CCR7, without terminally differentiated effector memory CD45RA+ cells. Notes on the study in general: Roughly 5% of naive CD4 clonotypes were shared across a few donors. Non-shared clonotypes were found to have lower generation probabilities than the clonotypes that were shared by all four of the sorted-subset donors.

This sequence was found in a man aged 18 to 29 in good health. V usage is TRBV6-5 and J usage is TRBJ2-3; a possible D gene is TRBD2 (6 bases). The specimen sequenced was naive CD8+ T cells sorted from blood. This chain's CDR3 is CASSYSSGSTDTQYF. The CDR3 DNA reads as TGTGCCAGCAGTTACTCCAGCGGGAGCACAGATACGCAGTATTTT.